Listed below are T cell receptor beta chains from one sample, sequenced in a study of blood T cell repertoires in COVID-19. The data were produced by immunoSEQ multiplex PCR, yet TCRdb's version contains in-frame clones alone and is incomplete. The data show hundreds of thousands of clones, with about 73% seen just once and 3.3% held by the top ten. The sequenced material came from peripheral blood. All receptors come from a woman aged 80 or older with acute or convalescent COVID-19. Each CDR3 is given with its conserved first and last residue. Each record gives: clone size, D gene, V gene, J gene, CDR3 protein, CDR3 DNA. A D gene is named only where the DNA matches it firmly. Not all rows give a size; the values are once, few, many and, for expanded clones, a class.

-	TRBD2	TRBV6-1	TRBJ2-3	CAIGTSRTDTQYF	TGTGCCATCGGGACTAGTCGCACAGATACGCAGTATTTT
-	-	TRBV19	TRBJ2-3	CASSPAGRGRSTDTQYF	TGTGCCAGTAGTCCCGCGGGGAGAGGGCGATCCACAGATACGCAGTATTTT
-	-	TRBV7-9	TRBJ2-5	CASSLRLEQETQYF	TGTGCCAGCAGCCTTCGACTGGAACAAGAGACCCAGTACTTC
-	-	TRBV9	TRBJ2-1	CASSVNTSPNEQFF	TGTGCCAGCAGCGTCAACACTAGCCCCAATGAGCAGTTCTTC
-	TRBD2	TRBV2	TRBJ2-4	CASSELGRGENIQYF	TGTGCCAGCAGTGAATTGGGGCGGGGGGAAAACATTCAGTACTTC
once	TRBD1	TRBV10-3	TRBJ1-5	CAISAGGFNQPQHF	TGTGCCATCAGTGCAGGGGGGTTCAATCAGCCCCAGCATTTT
-	TRBD2	TRBV5-4	TRBJ2-5	CASSKGTSPYQETQYF	TGTGCCAGCAGCAAAGGGACTAGCCCGTACCAAGAGACCCAGTACTTC
few	-	TRBV13	TRBJ2-7	CASSLGPRLGVRGQYF	TGTGCCAGCAGCTTAGGCCCGAGACTAGGGGTTCGGGGCCAGTACTTC
-	TRBD2	TRBV19	TRBJ2-1	CASSIDARSGRARDEQFF	TGTGCCAGTAGTATAGACGCTCGTAGCGGGAGGGCCAGAGATGAGCAGTTCTTC
-	-	TRBV18	TRBJ1-6	CASSPNFDGGPLHF	TGTGCCAGCTCACCCAACTTTGACGGGGGACCCCTCCACTTT
-	TRBD1	TRBV15	TRBJ1-4	CATSSGTGGPNEKLFF	TGTGCCACCAGCAGCGGGACAGGGGGACCAAATGAAAAACTGTTTTTT
-	-	TRBV6-5	TRBJ1-2	CASSYARGNYGYTF	TGTGCCAGCAGTTACGCTCGGGGGAACTATGGCTACACCTTC
few	-	TRBV4-2	TRBJ2-7	CASSQESTAPRDEQYF	TGTGCCAGCAGCCAAGAGTCGACGGCCCCTCGGGACGAGCAGTACTTC
few	TRBD1	TRBV5-4	TRBJ2-5	CASSSQQGAQETQYF	TGTGCCAGCAGCTCACAACAGGGGGCGCAGGAGACCCAGTACTTC
-	-	TRBV19	TRBJ1-5	CASKPERALNQPQHF	TGTGCCAGTAAACCCGAGAGGGCCCTTAATCAGCCCCAGCATTTT
-	-	TRBV5-3	TRBJ1-4	CARLEIGNEKLFF	TGTGCCAGACTGGAGATCGGTAATGAAAAACTGTTTTTT
-	TRBD1	TRBV5-4	TRBJ1-2	CASSPTGDGNYGYTF	TGTGCCAGCAGCCCGACAGGGGACGGGAACTATGGCTACACCTTC
-	-	TRBV27	TRBJ2-6	CASSFGGSGANVLTF	TGTGCCAGCAGTTTCGGGGGCTCTGGGGCCAACGTCCTGACTTTC
few	-	TRBV3-1/TRBV3-2	TRBJ2-7	CASSQAGGQLFDEQYF	TGTGCCAGCAGCCAAGCCGGGGGACAGTTATTTGACGAGCAGTACTTC
-	TRBD1	TRBV2	TRBJ2-7	CASTWDRYYEQYF	TGTGCCAGCACTTGGGACAGGTACTACGAGCAGTACTTC
once	-	TRBV10-3	TRBJ1-6	CAISESGQGNSPLHF	TGTGCCATCAGTGAGTCGGGGCAGGGGAATTCACCCCTCCACTTT
-	-	TRBV29-1	TRBJ2-1	CSVVRGPYNEQFF	TGCAGCGTTGTCCGGGGTCCCTACAATGAGCAGTTCTTC
-	-	TRBV4-3	TRBJ1-2	CASSQEDGGNYGYTF	TGCGCCAGCAGCCAAGAGGACGGGGGGAACTATGGCTACACCTTC
-	-	TRBV12-3/TRBV12-4	TRBJ1-4	CASSARREKLFF	TGTGCCAGCAGCGCGCGTCGAGAAAAACTGTTTTTT
-	-	TRBV21-1	TRBJ1-4	CASSKGLVIEKLFF	TGTGCCAGCAGCAAAGGACTGGTTATTGAAAAACTGTTTTTT